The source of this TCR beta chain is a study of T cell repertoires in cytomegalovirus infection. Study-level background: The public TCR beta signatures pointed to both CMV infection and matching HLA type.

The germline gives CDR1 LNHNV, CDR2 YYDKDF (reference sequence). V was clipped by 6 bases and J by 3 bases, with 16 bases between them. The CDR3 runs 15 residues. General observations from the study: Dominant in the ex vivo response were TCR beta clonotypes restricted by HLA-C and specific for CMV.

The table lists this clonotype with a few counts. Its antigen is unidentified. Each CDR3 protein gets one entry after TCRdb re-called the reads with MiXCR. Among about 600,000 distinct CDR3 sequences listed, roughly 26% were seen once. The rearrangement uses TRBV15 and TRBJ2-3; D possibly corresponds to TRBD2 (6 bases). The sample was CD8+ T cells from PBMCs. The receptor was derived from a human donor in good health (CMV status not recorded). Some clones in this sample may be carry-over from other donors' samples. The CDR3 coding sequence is TGTGCCACCAGTGATGCGGGGCAGCAGACAGATACGCAGTATTTT. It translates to CATSDAGQQTDTQYF.